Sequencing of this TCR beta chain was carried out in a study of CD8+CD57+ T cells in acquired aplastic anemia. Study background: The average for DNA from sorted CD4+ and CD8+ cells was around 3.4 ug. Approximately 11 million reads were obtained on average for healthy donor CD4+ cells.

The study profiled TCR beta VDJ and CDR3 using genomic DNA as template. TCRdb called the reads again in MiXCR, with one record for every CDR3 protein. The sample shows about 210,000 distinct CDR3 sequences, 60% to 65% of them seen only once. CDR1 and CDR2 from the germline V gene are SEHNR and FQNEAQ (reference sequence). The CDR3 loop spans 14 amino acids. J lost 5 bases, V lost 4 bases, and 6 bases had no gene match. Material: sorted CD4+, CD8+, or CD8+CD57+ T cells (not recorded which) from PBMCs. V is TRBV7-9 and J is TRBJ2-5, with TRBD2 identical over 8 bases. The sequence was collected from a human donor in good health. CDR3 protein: CASSYSGGQETQYF. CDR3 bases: TGTGCCAGCAGCTATTCGGGGGGGCAGGAGACCCAGTACTTC.